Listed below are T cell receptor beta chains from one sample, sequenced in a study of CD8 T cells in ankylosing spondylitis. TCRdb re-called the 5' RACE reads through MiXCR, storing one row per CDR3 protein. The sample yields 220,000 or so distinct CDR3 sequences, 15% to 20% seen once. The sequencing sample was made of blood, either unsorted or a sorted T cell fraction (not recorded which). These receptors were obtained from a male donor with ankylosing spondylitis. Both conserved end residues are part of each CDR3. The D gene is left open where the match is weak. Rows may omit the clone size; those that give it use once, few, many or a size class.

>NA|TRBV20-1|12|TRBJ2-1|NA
CSAGAQGSEQFF
TGCAGTGCTGGCGCCCAGGGGAGTGAGCAGTTCTTC
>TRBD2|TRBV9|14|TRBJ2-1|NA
CASSVSGGYNEQFF
TGTGCCAGCAGCGTGAGCGGGGGCTACAATGAGCAGTTCTTC
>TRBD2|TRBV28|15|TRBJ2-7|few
CASSPRASGNNEQYF
TGTGCCAGCAGTCCCCGGGCTAGCGGGAATAACGAGCAGTACTTC
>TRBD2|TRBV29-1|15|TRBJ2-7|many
CSVEGGSGGSDEQYF
TGCAGCGTTGAAGGGGGTAGTGGCGGGAGTGACGAGCAGTACTTC
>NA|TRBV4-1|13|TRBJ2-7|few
CASSARTDYEQYF
TGCGCCAGCAGCGCAAGGACAGACTACGAGCAGTACTTC
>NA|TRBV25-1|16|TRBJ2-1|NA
CASSELTVPPYNEQFF
TGTGCCAGCAGTGAATTGACAGTCCCCCCCTACAATGAGCAGTTCTTC
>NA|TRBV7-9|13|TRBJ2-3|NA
CASNRLIADTQYF
TGTGCCAGCAATAGGTTAATCGCAGATACGCAGTATTTT
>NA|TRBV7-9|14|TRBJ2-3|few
CASSPRGNTDTQYF
TGTGCCAGCAGCCCCCGGGGGAACACAGATACGCAGTATTTT
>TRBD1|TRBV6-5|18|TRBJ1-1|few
CASSHPPWKGALDTEAFF
TGTGCCAGCAGTCACCCCCCTTGGAAGGGGGCTCTGGACACTGAAGCTTTCTTT
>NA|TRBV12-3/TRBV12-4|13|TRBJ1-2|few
CASSFEGVYGYTF
TGTGCCAGCAGTTTTGAGGGGGTCTATGGCTACACCTTC
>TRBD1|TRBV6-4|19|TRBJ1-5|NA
CASCLRLDRVGYSNQPQHF
TGTGCCAGCTGTTTACGGCTAGACAGGGTCGGGTATAGCAATCAGCCCCAGCATTTT
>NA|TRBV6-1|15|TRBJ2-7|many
CASSVEDSSSYEQYF
TGTGCCAGCAGTGTCGAGGACTCCAGCTCCTACGAGCAGTACTTC
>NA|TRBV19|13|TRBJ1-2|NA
CASSIGSLYGYTF
TGTGCCAGTAGTATAGGGAGTCTCTATGGCTACACCTTC
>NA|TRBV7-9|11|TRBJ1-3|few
CASQHGNTIYF
TGTGCCAGCCAGCACGGAAACACCATATATTTT
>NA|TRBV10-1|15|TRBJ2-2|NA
CASSPDRSNTGELFF
TGCGCCAGCAGCCCTGACAGATCGAACACCGGGGAGCTGTTTTTT
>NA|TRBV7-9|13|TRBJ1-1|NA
CASSPQRSTEAFF
TGTGCCAGCAGCCCCCAAAGGTCAACTGAAGCTTTCTTT
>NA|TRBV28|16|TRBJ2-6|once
CASRTRRGPGANVLTF
TGTGCCAGCAGGACGCGGAGGGGGCCTGGGGCCAACGTCCTGACTTTC
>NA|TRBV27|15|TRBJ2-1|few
CASSFLRGPYNEQFF
TGTGCCAGCAGTTTCCTGCGCGGACCCTACAATGAGCAGTTCTTC
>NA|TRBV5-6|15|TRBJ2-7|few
CASSLGAGLAYEQYF
TGTGCCAGCAGCTTGGGCGCGGGCTTGGCCTACGAGCAGTACTTC
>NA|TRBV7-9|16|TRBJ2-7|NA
CASSLAGGGSFYEQYF
TGTGCCAGCAGCTTAGCGGGGGGCGGGAGCTTCTACGAGCAGTACTTC
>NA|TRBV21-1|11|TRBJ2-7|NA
CARKRAPEQYF
TGTGCCCGGAAGCGAGCCCCCGAGCAGTACTTC
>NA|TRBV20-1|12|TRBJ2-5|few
CSAREAIETQYF
TGCAGTGCTAGAGAAGCGATCGAGACCCAGTACTTC
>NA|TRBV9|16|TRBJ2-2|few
CASSYGGQSNTGELFF
TGTGCCAGCAGCTACGGGGGCCAGTCGAACACCGGGGAGCTGTTTTTT
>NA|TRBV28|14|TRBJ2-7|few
CASSLRGEIYEQYF
TGTGCCAGCAGTTTACGCGGGGAGATCTACGAGCAGTACTTC
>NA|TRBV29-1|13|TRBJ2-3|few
CSTDGGAADTQYF
TGCAGCACAGATGGGGGAGCGGCAGATACGCAGTATTTT
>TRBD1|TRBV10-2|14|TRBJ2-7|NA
CASSEGTGGYEQYF
TGCGCCAGCAGTGAGGGGACAGGGGGCTACGAGCAGTACTTC
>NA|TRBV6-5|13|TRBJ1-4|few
CASSYSNAEELFF
TGTGCCAGCAGTTACTCGAATGCGGAGGAACTGTTTTTT
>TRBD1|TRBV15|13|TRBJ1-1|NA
CATSSTGAGEAFF
TGTGCCACCAGCAGCACAGGGGCGGGTGAAGCTTTCTTT
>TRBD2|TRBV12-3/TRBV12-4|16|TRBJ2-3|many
CASSLWTSGGTDTQYF
TGTGCCAGCAGTTTGTGGACTAGCGGGGGCACAGATACGCAGTATTTT
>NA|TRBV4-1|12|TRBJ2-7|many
CASSQAGYEQYF
TGCGCCAGCAGCCAAGCAGGGTACGAGCAGTACTTC
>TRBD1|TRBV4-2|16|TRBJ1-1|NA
CASSQGGAGGTPEAFF
TGTGCCAGCAGCCAGGGGGGGGCAGGGGGGACCCCTGAAGCTTTCTTT
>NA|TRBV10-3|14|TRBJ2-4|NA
CAISEPARGNIQYF
TGTGCCATCAGTGAGCCCGCCCGTGGAAACATTCAGTACTTC
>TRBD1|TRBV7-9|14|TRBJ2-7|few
CAIQDRAGSPGQYF
TGTGCCATACAGGACAGGGCGGGATCTCCGGGACAGTACTTC
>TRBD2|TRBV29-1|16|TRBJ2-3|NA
CSVVGSTSGSGDTQYF
TGCAGCGTTGTAGGGTCGACTAGCGGGAGTGGAGATACGCAGTATTTT
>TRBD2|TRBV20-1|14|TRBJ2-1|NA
CSARGSGGYNEQFF
TGCAGTGCTAGAGGCAGCGGGGGGTACAATGAGCAGTTCTTC
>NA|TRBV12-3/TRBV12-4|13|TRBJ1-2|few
CASSTTVNYGYTF
TGTGCCAGCAGTACGACAGTTAACTATGGCTACACCTTC
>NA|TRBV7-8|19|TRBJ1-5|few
CASSSFGGMLLPINQPQHF
TGTGCCAGCAGCTCATTCGGGGGAATGTTATTACCTATAAATCAGCCCCAGCATTTT
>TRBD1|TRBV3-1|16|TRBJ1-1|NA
CASSQNPDRGPTEAFF
TGTGCCAGCAGCCAAAACCCAGACAGGGGGCCTACTGAAGCTTTCTTT
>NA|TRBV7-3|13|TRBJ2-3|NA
CASRESTTDTQYF
TGTGCCAGCAGAGAAAGCACCACAGATACGCAGTATTTT
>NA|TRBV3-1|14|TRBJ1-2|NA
CASSQAGGPPGYTF
TGTGCCAGCAGCCAAGCTGGGGGACCACCTGGCTACACCTTC
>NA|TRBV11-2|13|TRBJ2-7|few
CASSLGPVYEQYF
TGTGCCAGCAGCTTAGGACCGGTCTACGAGCAGTACTTC
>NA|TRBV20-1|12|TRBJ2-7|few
CSAIGLDKEQYF
TGCAGTGCTATTGGACTCGACAAGGAGCAGTACTTC
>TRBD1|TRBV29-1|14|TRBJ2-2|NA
CSVDEGALTGELFF
TGCAGCGTTGACGAGGGGGCCCTCACCGGGGAGCTGTTTTTT
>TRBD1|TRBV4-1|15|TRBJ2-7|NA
CASSQAPGQGYEQYF
TGCGCCAGCAGCCAAGCACCGGGACAGGGCTACGAGCAGTACTTC
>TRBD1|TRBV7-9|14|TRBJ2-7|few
CASSTGQGPYEQYF
TGTGCCAGCAGTACGGGACAGGGACCCTACGAGCAGTACTTC
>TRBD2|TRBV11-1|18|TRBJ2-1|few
CASSSGTSGGSSYNEQFF
TGTGCCAGCAGCTCCGGGACTAGCGGGGGATCTTCCTACAATGAGCAGTTCTTC
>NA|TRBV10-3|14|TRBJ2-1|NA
CAISESAKSNEQFF
TGTGCCATCAGTGAGTCGGCCAAGTCCAATGAGCAGTTCTTC
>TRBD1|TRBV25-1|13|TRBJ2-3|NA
CASRDTGADTQYF
TGTGCCAGCAGGGACACAGGGGCAGATACGCAGTATTTT
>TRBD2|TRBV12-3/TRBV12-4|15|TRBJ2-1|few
CASSPGGSGSNEQFF
TGTGCCAGCAGTCCAGGAGGTAGCGGGAGCAATGAGCAGTTCTTC
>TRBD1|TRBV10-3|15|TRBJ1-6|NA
CATAGTGGLDSPLHF
TGTGCCACCGCCGGGACAGGGGGCTTGGATTCACCCCTCCACTTT
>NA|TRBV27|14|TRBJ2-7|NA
CASSSGTVSYEQYF
TGTGCCAGCAGCTCCGGCACTGTCTCCTACGAGCAGTACTTC
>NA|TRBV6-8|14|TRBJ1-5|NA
CASSGGAHRQPQHF
TGTGCCAGCAGTGGGGGGGCTCATCGTCAGCCCCAGCATTTT